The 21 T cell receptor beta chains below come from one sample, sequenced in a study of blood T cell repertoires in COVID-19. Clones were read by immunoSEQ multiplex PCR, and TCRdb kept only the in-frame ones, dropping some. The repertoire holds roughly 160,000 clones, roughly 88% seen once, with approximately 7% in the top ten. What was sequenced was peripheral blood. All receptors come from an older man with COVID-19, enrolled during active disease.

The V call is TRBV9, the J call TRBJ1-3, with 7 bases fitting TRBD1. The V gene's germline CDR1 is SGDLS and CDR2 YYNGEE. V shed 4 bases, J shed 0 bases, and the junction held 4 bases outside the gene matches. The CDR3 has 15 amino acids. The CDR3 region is CASSSTGNSGNTIYF. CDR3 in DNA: TGTGCCAGCAGCTCGACAGGGAACTCTGGAAACACCATATATTTT.

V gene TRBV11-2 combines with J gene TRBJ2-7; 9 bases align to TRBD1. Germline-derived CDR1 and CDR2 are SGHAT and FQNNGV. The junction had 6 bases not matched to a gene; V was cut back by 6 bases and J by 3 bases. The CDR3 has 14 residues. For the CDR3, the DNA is TGTGCCAGCAGTTCCGGGACAGGGAGCTACGAGCAGTACTTC. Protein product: CASSSGTGSYEQYF.

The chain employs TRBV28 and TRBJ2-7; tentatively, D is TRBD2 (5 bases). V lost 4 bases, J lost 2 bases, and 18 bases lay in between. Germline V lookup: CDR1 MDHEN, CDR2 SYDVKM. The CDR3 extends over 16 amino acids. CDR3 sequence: CASSSFGVTSTYEQYF. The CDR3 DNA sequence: TGTGCCAGCAGTTCTTTCGGGGTTACCTCTACCTACGAGCAGTACTTC.

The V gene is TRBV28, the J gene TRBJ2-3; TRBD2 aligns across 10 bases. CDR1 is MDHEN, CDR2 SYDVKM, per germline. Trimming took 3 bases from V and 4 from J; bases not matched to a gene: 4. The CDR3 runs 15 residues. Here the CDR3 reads CASSLSGGAADTQYF. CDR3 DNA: TGTGCCAGCAGTTTGAGCGGGGGGGCCGCAGATACGCAGTATTTT.

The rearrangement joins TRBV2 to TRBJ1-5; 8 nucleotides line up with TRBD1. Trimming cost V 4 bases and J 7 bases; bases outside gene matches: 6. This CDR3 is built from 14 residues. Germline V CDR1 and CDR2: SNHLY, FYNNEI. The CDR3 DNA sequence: TGTGCCAGCAGTGCTTTGGCAGGGGGCCAGCCCCAGCATTTT. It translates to CASSALAGGQPQHF.

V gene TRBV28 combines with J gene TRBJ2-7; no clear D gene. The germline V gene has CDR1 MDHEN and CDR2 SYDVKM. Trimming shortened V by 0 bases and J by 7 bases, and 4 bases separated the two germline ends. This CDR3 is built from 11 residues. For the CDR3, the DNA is TGTGCCAGCAGTTTATGGGCAGAGCAGTACTTC. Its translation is CASSLWAEQYF.

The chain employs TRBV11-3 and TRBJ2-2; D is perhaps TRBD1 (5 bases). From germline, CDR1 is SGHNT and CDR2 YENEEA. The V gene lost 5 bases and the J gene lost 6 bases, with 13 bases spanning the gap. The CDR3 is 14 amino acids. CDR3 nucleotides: TGTGCCAGCAGCCTAGGGGCTACTGCCGGGGAGCTGTTTTTT. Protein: CASSLGATAGELFF. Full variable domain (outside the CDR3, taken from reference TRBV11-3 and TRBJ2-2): EAGVVQSPRYKIIEKKQPVAFWCNPISGHNTLYWYLQNLGQGPELLIRYENEEAVDDSQLPKDRFSAERLKGVDSTLKIQPAELGDSAVYLCASSLGATAGELFFGEGSRLTVL.

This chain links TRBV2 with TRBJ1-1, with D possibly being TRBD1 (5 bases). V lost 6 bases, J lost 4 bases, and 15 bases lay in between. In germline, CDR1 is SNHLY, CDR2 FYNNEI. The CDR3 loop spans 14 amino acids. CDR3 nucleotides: TGTGCCAGCAGGGTTGAGCAAAGGGGCACTGAAGCTTTCTTT. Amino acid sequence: CASRVEQRGTEAFF.

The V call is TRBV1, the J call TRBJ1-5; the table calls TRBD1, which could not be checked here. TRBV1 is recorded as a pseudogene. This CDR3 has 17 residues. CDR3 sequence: CTSAGTGERDSNQPQHF. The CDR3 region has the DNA TGCACCAGCGCCGGGACAGGGGAACGAGATAGCAATCAGCCCCAGCATTTT.

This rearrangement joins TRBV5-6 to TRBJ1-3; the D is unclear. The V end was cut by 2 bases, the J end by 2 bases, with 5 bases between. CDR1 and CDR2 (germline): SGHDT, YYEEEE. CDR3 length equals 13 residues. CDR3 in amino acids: CASSFKTGNTIYF. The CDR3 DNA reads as TGTGCCAGCAGCTTTAAAACTGGAAACACCATATATTTT.

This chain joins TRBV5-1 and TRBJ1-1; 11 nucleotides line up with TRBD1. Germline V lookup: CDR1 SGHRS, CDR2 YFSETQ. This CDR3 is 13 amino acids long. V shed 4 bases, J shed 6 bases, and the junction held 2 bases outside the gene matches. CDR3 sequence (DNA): TGCGCCAGCAGCGCGGGACAGGGGGCTGAAGCTTTCTTT. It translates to CASSAGQGAEAFF.

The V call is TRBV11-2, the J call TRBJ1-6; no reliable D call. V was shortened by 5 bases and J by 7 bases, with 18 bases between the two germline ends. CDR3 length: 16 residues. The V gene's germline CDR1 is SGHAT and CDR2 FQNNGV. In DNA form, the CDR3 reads TGTGCCAGCAGCCGCTTAATCGGGAGAGCGAATTCACCCCTCCACTTT. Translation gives CASSRLIGRANSPLHF.

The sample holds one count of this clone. CDR3 bases: TGTGCCAGCGGACCAACCGGGACAGTCACTGAAGCTTTCTTT. Residues: CASGPTGTVTEAFF. The gene calls are TRBV5-4 and TRBJ1-1, with TRBD1 matching 7 bases. The CDR3 has 14 residues. Germline V gives CDR1 SGHNT, CDR2 YYREEE (reference sequence). The ends lost 7 bases at V and 4 bases at J; junction bases unmatched: 10.

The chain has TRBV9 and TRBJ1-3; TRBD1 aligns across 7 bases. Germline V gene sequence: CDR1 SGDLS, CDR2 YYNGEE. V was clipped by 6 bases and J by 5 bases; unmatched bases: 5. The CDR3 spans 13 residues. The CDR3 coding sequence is TGTGCCAGCAATCGGGACAGCAGAAACACCATATATTTT. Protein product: CASNRDSRNTIYF.

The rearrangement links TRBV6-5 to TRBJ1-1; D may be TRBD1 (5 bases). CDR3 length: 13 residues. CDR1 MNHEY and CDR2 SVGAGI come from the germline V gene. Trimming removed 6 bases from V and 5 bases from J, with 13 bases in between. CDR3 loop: CASRNSGGTEAFF. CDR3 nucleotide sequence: TGTGCCAGCAGAAACTCGGGGGGGACTGAAGCTTTCTTT.

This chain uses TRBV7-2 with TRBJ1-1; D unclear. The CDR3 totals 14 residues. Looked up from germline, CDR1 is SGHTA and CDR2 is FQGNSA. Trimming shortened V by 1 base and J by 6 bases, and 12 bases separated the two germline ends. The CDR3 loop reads CASSLGGMASEAFF. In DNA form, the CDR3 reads TGTGCCAGCAGCTTAGGCGGGATGGCCTCTGAAGCTTTCTTT.

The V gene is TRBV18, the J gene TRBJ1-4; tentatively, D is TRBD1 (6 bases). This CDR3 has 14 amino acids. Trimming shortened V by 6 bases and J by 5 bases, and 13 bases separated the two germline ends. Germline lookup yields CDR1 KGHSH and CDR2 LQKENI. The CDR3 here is CASSQGHPNEKLFF. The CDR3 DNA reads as TGTGCCAGCTCCCAGGGGCATCCGAATGAAAAACTGTTTTTT.

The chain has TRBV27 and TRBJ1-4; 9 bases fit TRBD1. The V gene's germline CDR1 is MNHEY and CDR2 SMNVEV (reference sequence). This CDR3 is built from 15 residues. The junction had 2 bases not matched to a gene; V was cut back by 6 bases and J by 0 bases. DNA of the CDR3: TGTGCCAGCAGGGGACAGGGCGCAACTAATGAAAAACTGTTTTTT. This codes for CASRGQGATNEKLFF.

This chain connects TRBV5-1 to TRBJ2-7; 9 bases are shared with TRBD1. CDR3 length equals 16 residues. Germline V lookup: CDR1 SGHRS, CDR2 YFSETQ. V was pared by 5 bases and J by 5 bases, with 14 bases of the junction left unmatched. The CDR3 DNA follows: TGCGCCAGCAGACGATCCCGGGACAGGGACTATAACGAGCAGTACTTC. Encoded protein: CASRRSRDRDYNEQYF.

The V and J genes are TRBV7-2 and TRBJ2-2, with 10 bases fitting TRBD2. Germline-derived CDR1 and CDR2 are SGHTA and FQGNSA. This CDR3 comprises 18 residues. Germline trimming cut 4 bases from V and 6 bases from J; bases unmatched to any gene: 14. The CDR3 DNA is TGTGCCAGCAGCTCGACTCCAGCCGGGACTAGCGTATCCGGGGAGCTGTTTTTT. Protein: CASSSTPAGTSVSGELFF.

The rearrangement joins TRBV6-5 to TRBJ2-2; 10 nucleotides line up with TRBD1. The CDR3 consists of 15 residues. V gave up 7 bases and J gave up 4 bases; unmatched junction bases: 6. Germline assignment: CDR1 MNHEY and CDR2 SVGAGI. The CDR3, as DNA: TGTGCCAGCACCTCCGGACAGGGGGTCACCGGGGAGCTGTTTTTT. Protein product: CASTSGQGVTGELFF.